Listed below are T cell receptor beta chains from one sample, sequenced in a study of blood T cell repertoires in COVID-19. Sequencing used immunoSEQ multiplex PCR; TCRdb keeps in-frame clones, though not all of them. The table has 200,000 to 250,000 clones, roughly 87% seen once. The sequenced sample was PBMCs or T cells enriched from blood (not recorded which). All receptors derive from a man aged 18 to 35 with acute COVID-19. Both conserved end residues are part of each CDR3. D genes are given only for firm matches. Expanded clones get a size class; other rows say once, few or many, or leave the size out.

>TRBD1|TRBJ2-5|TRBV28|.
CASSFSLWDSLGGETQYF
TGTGCCAGCAGTTTCAGCTTATGGGACAGCCTAGGGGGAGAGACCCAGTACTTC
>.|TRBJ1-1|TRBV27|.
CASSSNTEAFF
TGTGCCAGCAGTTCAAACACTGAAGCTTTCTTT
>TRBD2|TRBJ2-3|TRBV4-1|.
CASSQSAGTAADTQYF
TGCGCCAGCAGCCAATCAGCGGGAACGGCCGCAGATACGCAGTATTTT
>TRBD1|TRBJ1-4|TRBV5-5|.
CASSPQPGQREKLFF
TGTGCCAGCAGCCCTCAACCGGGACAGCGTGAAAAACTGTTTTTT
>.|TRBJ2-7|TRBV10-3|.
CAIRGSTRDEQYF
TGTGCCATCAGGGGCTCGACTAGGGACGAGCAGTACTTC
>TRBD2|TRBJ2-5|TRBV11-1|.
CASSPGGGTQYF
TGTGCCAGCAGCCCCGGGGGGGGGACCCAGTACTTC
>.|TRBJ1-2|TRBV28|.
CASSLVWGGAGDYGYTF
TGTGCCAGCAGTTTAGTATGGGGGGGCGCAGGGGACTATGGCTACACCTTC
>.|TRBJ2-7|TRBV5-4|.
CASSPAGLDEQYF
TGTGCCAGCAGCCCGGCGGGGTTGGACGAGCAGTACTTC
>TRBD1|TRBJ2-7|TRBV5-5|.
CASSLLIGQGYEQYF
TGTGCCAGCAGCTTGCTAATAGGACAGGGCTACGAGCAGTACTTC
>.|TRBJ2-7|TRBV24-1|.
CATSESTGTSTYEQYF
TGTGCCACCAGTGAATCTACAGGGACCAGTACTTACGAGCAGTACTTC
>TRBD2|TRBJ2-5|TRBV20-1|.
CSASRTSGVQETQYF
TGCAGTGCTAGTCGGACTAGCGGAGTTCAAGAGACCCAGTACTTC
>TRBD1|TRBJ2-3|TRBV19|.
CASSMDRNQDTQYF
TGTGCCAGTAGTATGGACAGGAATCAGGATACGCAGTATTTT
>.|TRBJ2-7|TRBV24-1|many
CATSQGSYEQYF
TGTGCCACCTCGCAGGGCTCCTACGAGCAGTACTTC
>.|TRBJ2-2|TRBV9|.
CASSVGSSWGGDANTGELFF
TGTGCCAGCAGCGTAGGGTCGAGTTGGGGCGGAGACGCGAACACCGGGGAGCTGTTTTTT
>.|TRBJ1-5|TRBV4-1|.
CASSQVVYSNQPQHF
TGCGCCAGCAGCCAAGTAGTTTATAGCAATCAGCCCCAGCATTTT
>.|TRBJ1-2|TRBV6-1|.
CASSEGRNYGYTF
TGTGCCAGCAGTGAAGGGCGGAACTATGGCTACACCTTC
>.|TRBJ1-2|TRBV5-6|.
CASSLGQGTGYTF
TGTGCCAGCAGCTTGGGTCAGGGGACTGGCTACACCTTC
>.|TRBJ2-7|TRBV11-3|.
CASSFVSERAYEQYF
TGTGCCAGCAGCTTTGTTAGCGAACGGGCCTACGAGCAGTACTTC
>.|TRBJ2-4|TRBV5-1|.
CASSLGLGDIQYF
TGCGCCAGCAGCTTGGGGTTAGGGGACATTCAGTACTTC
>.|TRBJ1-6|TRBV5-4|.
CASSLYAGARSYNSPLHF
TGTGCCAGCAGCTTGTACGCAGGGGCGAGGTCCTATAATTCACCCCTCCACTTT
>.|TRBJ1-5|TRBV9|once
CASSPSVGSGNQPQHF
TGTGCCAGCAGCCCGAGCGTAGGTAGTGGCAATCAGCCCCAGCATTTT